This record covers a single T cell receptor beta chain. The data stem from a study of identical twins. The V end was cut by 11 bases, the J end by 6 bases, with 14 bases between. The germline CDR1 and CDR2 sequences are SEHNR and FQNEAQ (reference sequence). The CDR3 runs 12 residues. TCRdb used MiXCR to reprocess the 5' RACE reads, holding one entry per CDR3 protein. Of hundreds of thousands of distinct CDR3 sequences listed, less than 25% are singletons. Another study also made use of these data, one on T cells expressing NK-cell markers. That investigation notes: Sorted CD3+CD56+NKG2C+, CD3+CD56+NKG2C- and CD3+CD56-NKG2C+ T cells supplied TCR beta repertoires.

The specimen was CD4+ T cells sorted from blood. V is TRBV7-9 and J is TRBJ2-1; D is ambiguous. The sequence was obtained from a woman aged 18-29 years in good health. In DNA form, the CDR3 reads TGTGCCTTTCTGAAGGCGGCCAATGAGCAGTTCTTC. This gives the protein CAFLKAANEQFF.